Below, one T cell receptor beta chain is given with its context. This sample was taken from a study of blood T cell repertoires in COVID-19. Overall study context: Whether acute or convalescent, the COVID-19 samples came from the United States, Italy and Spain.

Data came from immunoSEQ multiplex PCR; TCRdb stores just in-frame clones and leaves some out. This repertoire shows about 180,000 clones, around 85% found once; its top ten account for 6.2%. V gave up 1 base and J gave up 11 bases, with 10 bases separating them. The germline V gene encodes CDR1 SGHTA and CDR2 FQGNSA. The CDR3 spans 12 residues. What was sequenced was PBMCs or T cells enriched from blood (not recorded which). The chain is built from TRBV7-2 and TRBJ2-3; a possible D gene is TRBD1 (6 bases). The clonotype originates from a man aged 35 to 55 who had recovered from COVID-19. CDR3 protein: CASSLEGGWQYF. The CDR3 bases are TGTGCCAGCAGCTTAGAAGGGGGATGGCAGTATTTT. The variable domain in full, completed from reference TRBV7-2 and TRBJ2-3, reads GAGVSQSPSNKVTEKGKDVELRCDPISGHTALYWYRQSLGQGLEFLIYFQGNSAPDKSGLPSDRFSAERTGGSVSTLTIQRTQQEDSAVYLCASSLEGGWQYFGPGTRLTVL.